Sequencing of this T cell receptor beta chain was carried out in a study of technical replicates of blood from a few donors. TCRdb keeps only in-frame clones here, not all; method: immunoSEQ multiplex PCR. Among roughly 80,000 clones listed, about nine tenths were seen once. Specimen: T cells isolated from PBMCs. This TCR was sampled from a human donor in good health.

The CDR3, as DNA: TGTGCCAGCAGTGAGGGAACAGGTTCCTACGAGCAGTACTTC. Translating gives CASSEGTGSYEQYF. V is TRBV2 and J is TRBJ2-7; maybe TRBD1 (5 bases). Trimming pared 3 bases from V and 1 base from J, leaving 10 bases between. Germline lookup yields CDR1 SNHLY and CDR2 FYNNEI. The CDR3 sequence is 14 residues long.